This T cell receptor beta chain comes out of a study of T cell responses to AZD1222 COVID-19 vaccine. The wider study: Pooling was applied to second doses at about 4 or about 12 weeks.

Germline V CDR1 and CDR2: SGHNT, YENEEA. With 0 bases clipped from V and 5 bases from J, the junction kept 4 bases outside the gene matches. The CDR3 has 15 residues. Concerning this clone: Antigen unknown.

Method: immunoSEQ multiplex PCR; TCRdb's copy keeps in-frame clones and lacks some. The repertoire holds around 71,000 clones, about 82% seen once, with 2.5% to 3.5% in the top ten. Study conclusions and caveats: As reported, nearly half of all spike-specific TCRs target variant regions that are unmutated. Spike-wide coverage was observed for vaccine-associated CD4 TCRs, with dominant responses at 160-218 and 743-854. At baseline, seropositivity was found in only 5 to 7 AZD1222 recipients.

The clonotype originates from an adult in good health. The chain joins TRBV11-3 to TRBJ2-1; 7 bases fit TRBD2. The sample in question was peripheral blood, obtained on day 0 of AZD1222 vaccination. The CDR3 nucleotides are TGTGCCAGCAGCTTAGAAGCGGGACGAGACAATGAGCAGTTCTTC. Encoded protein: CASSLEAGRDNEQFF.